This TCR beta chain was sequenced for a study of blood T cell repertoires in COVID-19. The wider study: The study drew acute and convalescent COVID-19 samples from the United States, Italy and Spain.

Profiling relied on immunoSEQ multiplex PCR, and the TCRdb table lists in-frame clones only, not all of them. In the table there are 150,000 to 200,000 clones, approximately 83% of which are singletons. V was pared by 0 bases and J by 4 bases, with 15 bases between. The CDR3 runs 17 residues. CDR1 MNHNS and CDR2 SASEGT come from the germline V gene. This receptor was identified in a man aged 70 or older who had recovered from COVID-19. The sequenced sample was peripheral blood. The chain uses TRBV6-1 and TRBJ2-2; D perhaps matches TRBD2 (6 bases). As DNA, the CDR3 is TGTGCCAGCAGTGAAGCTAGGGCGGGAACATCCACCGGGGAGCTGTTTTTT. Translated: CASSEARAGTSTGELFF.